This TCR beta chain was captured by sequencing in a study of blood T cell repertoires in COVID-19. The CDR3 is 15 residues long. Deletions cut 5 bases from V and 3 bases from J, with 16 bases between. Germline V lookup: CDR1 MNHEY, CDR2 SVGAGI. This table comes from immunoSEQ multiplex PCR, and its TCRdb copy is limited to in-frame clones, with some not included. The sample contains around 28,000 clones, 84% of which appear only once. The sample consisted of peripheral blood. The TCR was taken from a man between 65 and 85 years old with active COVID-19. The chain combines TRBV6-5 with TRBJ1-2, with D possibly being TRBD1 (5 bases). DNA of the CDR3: TGTGCCAGCAGTCCCGACCCGGGGGTCTACTATGGCTACACCTTC. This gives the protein CASSPDPGVYYGYTF.